This T cell receptor (beta chain) was retrieved from a study of T cells in Graves' hyperthyroidism and ophthalmopathy. Trimming stripped 5 bases from V and 6 bases from J, with 14 bases between. Per germline, CDR1 PRHDT and CDR2 FYEKMQ (reference sequence). This CDR3 region has 13 residues. Fresh peripheral blood, 10 ml, yielded the PBMCs. Study observations and caveats: Peripheral blood also featured most of the thyroid clonotypes expanded above 0.001.

It was RNA transcripts that yielded the amplified TCR beta CDR3 regions. First-round RT-PCR of the TCR CDR3 relied on the HTBI primer set. Each CDR3 protein is one row after TCRdb ran MiXCR on the multiplex PCR reads. The data contain over 700,000 distinct CDR3 sequences, 35% to 40% of them singletons. This clonotype was found many times. Its antigen is currently unknown. The rearrangement links TRBV13 to TRBJ2-7; D is possibly TRBD1 (6 bases). Sequences were obtained from blood. The sequence was collected from a young man with Graves' hyperthyroidism. CDR3 residues: CASSPQQGSEQYF. Written as DNA, the CDR3 is TGTGCCAGCAGCCCGCAACAGGGTTCCGAGCAGTACTTC.